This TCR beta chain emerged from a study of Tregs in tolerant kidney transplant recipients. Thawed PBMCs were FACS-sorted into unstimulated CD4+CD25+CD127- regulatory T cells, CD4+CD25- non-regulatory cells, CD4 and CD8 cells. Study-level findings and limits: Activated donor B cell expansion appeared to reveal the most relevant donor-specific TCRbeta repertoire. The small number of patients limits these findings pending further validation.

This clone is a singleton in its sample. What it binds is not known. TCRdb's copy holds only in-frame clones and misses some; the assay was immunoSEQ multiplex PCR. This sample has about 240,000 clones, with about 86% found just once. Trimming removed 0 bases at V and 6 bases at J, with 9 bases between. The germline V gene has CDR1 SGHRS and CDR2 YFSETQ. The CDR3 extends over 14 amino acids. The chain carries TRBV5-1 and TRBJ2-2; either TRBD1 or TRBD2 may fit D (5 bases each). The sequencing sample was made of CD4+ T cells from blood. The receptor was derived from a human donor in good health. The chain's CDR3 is CASSLGDPAGELFF. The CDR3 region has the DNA TGCGCCAGCAGCTTGGGGGACCCGGCCGGGGAGCTGTTTTTT.